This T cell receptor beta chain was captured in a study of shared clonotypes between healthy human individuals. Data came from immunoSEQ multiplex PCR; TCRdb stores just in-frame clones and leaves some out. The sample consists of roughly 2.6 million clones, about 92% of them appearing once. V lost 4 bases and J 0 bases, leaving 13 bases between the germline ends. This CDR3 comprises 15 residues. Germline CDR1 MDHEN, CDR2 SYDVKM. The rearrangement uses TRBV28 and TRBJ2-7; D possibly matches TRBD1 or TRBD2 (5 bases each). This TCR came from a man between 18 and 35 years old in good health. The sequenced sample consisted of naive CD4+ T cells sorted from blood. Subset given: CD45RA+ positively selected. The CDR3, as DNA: TGTGCCAGCAGTTCCGGGACGAGGAGCTCCTACGAGCAGTACTTC. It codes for CASSSGTRSSYEQYF.